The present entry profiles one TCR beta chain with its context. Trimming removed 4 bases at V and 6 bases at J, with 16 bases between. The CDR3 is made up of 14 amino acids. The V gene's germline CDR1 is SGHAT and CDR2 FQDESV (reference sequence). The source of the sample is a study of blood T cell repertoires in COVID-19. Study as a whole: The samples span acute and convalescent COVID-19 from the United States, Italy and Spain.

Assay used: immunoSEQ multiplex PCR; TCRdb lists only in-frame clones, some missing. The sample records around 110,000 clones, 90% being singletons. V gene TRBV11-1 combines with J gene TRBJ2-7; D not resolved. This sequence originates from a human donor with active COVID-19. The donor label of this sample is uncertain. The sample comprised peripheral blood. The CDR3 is CASSSPGPLPEQYF. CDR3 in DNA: TGTGCCAGCAGCTCCCCGGGTCCCCTTCCCGAGCAGTACTTC.